This entry describes one T cell receptor (beta chain). The CDR3 loop spans 16 amino acids. The germline CDR1 and CDR2 sequences are SGDLS and YYNGEE. After removal of 0 bases from V and 3 bases from J, the junction contained 4 bases not matched to a gene. Cohort allocation depended upon clinical history that participants reported. Profiling relied on immunoSEQ multiplex PCR, and the TCRdb table lists in-frame clones only, not all of them. Of about 220,000 clones detected, about four fifths appear once; the ten largest clones hold about 3.6%. The sample originates from a study of blood T cell repertoires in COVID-19. The wider study: Nucleic acid was either cDNA or gDNA, and it came from T cells, B-cell-depleted T cells, or PBMCs.

Sequenced material: PBMCs or T cells enriched from blood (not recorded which). This chain joins TRBV9 and TRBJ1-1, with TRBD1 identical over 11 bases. The clonotype was recovered from a woman between 35 and 50 years old who had been exposed to COVID-19. As DNA, the CDR3 is TGTGCCAGCAGCGTAGGGACAGGGGGCGACGACACTGAAGCTTTCTTT. Translation: CASSVGTGGDDTEAFF.